This T cell receptor beta chain originates from a study of T cell responses to AZD1222 COVID-19 vaccine. Study results and limitations: Unmutated variant regions are reportedly targeted by nearly half of spike-specific TCRs.

After removal of 5 bases from V and 10 bases from J, the junction contained 11 bases not matched to a gene. The CDR3 consists of 15 residues. The germline gives CDR1 MGHRA, CDR2 YSYEKL. To note about this clone: What it recognizes is unknown.

Sequenced by immunoSEQ multiplex PCR; TCRdb stores in-frame clones only, minus some. Of about 100,000 clones listed, 85% to 95% were seen once; the top ten hold more than 1.5%. The genes are TRBV4-1 and TRBJ1-1; TRBD1 matches 12 bases. The sample here was peripheral blood, taken on day 0 of AZD1222 vaccination. The sequence came from an adult in good health. CDR3 in DNA: TGCGCCAGCAGCTACAGCGGGACAGGGGGCGAGGGAGCTTTCTTT. It is translated as CASSYSGTGGEGAFF.